This T cell receptor (beta chain) was observed in a study of blood T cells in healthy people across ages. CDR3 length: 15 amino acids. V was clipped by 5 bases and J by 3 bases; unmatched bases: 9. Germline CDR1 reads DFQATT; CDR2 reads SNEGSKA (reference sequence). Primers used in a second PCR of about 7 to 12 cycles were a sample-barcoded 5' primer and a J-beta primer mix. Each cDNA molecule, via a template-switch adaptor with 12 random nucleotides, was tagged. Sequencing yielded, for each sample, at least 3 million paired-end reads carrying CDR3. Via MiXCR, TCRdb re-called the 5' RACE reads, giving one row per CDR3 protein. The table includes 700,000 to 900,000 distinct CDR3 sequences, around a quarter detected once. Every sample had a minimum of 6.5 million PBMCs isolated. These data were also reused for a study on T cells of mothers and their children.

The chain has TRBV20-1 and TRBJ2-1; TRBD1 aligns across 8 bases. Sequencing input: blood. The receptor was derived from a boy between 10 and 17 years old in good health. The DNA for the CDR3 is TGCAGTGCTCATACCGGGACAGGAGGCTACAATGAGCAGTTCTTC. It is translated as CSAHTGTGGYNEQFF.